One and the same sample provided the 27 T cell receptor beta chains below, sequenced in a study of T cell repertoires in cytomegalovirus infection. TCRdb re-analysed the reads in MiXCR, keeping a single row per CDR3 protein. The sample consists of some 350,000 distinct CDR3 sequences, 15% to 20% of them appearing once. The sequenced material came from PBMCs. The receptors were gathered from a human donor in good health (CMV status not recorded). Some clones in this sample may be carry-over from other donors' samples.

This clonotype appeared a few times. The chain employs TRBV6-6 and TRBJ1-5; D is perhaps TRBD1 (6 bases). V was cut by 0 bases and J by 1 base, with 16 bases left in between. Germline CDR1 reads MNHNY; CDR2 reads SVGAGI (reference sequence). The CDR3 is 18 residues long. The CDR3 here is CASSYSYRDVKSNQPQHF. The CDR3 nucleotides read TGTGCCAGCAGTTACTCTTACAGGGACGTTAAGAGCAATCAGCCCCAGCATTTT.

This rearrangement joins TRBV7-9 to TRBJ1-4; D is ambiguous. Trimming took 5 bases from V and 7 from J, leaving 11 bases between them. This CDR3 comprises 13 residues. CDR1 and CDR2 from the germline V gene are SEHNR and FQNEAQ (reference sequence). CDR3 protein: CASSLAEAEKLFF. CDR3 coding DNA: TGTGCCAGCAGCCTTGCAGAGGCTGAAAAACTGTTTTTT.

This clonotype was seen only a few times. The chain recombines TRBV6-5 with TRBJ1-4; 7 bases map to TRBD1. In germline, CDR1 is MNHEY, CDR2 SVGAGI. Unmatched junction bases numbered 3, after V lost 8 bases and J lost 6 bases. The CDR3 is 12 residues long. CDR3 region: CASRDSYEKLFF. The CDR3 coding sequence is TGTGCCAGCCGGGACAGCTATGAAAAACTGTTTTTT.

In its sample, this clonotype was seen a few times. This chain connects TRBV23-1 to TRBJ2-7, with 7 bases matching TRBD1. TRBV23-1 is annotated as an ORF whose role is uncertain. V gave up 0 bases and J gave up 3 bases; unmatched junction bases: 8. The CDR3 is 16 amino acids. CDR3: CASSQSKATGDYEQYF. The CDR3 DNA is TGCGCCAGCAGTCAATCGAAGGCTACAGGGGACTACGAGCAGTACTTC.

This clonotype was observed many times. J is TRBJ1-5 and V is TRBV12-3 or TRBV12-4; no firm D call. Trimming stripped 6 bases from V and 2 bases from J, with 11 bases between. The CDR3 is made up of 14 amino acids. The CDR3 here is CASSPSSRNQPQHF. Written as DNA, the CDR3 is TGTGCCAGCAGCCCTTCCAGTCGCAATCAGCCCCAGCATTTT.

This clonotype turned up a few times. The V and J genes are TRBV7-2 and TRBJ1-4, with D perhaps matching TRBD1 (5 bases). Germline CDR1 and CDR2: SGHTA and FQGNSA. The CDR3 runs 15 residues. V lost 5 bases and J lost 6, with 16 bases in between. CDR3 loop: CASSLTGGSYEKLFF. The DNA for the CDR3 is TGTGCCAGCAGCCTCACAGGAGGGAGTTATGAAAAACTGTTTTTT. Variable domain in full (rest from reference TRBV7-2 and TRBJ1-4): GAGVSQSPSNKVTEKGKDVELRCDPISGHTALYWYRQSLGQGLEFLIYFQGNSAPDKSGLPSDRFSAERTGGSVSTLTIQRTQQEDSAVYLCASSLTGGSYEKLFFGSGTQLSVL.

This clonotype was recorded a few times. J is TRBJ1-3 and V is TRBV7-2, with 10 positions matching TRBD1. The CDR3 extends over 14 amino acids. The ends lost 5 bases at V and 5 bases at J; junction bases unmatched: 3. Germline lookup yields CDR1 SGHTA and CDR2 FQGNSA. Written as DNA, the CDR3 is TGTGCCAGCAGCCCGGACAGGGGGAGAAACACCATATATTTT. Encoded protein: CASSPDRGRNTIYF.

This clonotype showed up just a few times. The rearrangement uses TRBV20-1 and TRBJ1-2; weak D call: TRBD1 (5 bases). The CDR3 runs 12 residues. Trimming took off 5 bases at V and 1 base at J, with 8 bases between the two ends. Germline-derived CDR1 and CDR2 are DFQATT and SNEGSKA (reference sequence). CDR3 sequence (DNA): TGCAGTGCTTCACAGGTTAACTATGGCTACACCTTC. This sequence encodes CSASQVNYGYTF.

The CDR3 DNA reads as TGCGCCAGCAGCCCCGGGCCAGGGAGCGGCTACACCTTC. Translating gives CASSPGPGSGYTF. The chain uses TRBV4-1 and TRBJ1-2; weak D call: TRBD1 (5 bases). Germline V gene lookup returns CDR1 MGHRA and CDR2 YSYEKL. V shed 4 bases and J shed 8 bases, with 14 bases lying between them. This CDR3 comprises 13 residues.

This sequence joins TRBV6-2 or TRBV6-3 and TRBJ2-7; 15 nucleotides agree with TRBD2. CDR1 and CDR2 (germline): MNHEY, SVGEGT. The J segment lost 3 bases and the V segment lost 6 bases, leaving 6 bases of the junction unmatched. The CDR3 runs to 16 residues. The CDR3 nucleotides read TGTGCCAGCAGCGGACTAGCGGGAGGGCCGGGCTACGAGCAGTACTTC. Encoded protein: CASSGLAGGPGYEQYF.

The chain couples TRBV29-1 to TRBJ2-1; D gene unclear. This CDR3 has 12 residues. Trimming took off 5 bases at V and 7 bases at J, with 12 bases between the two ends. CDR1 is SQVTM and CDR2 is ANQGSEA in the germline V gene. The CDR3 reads CSVSQLGNEQFF. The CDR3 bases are TGCAGCGTTTCACAGTTGGGGAATGAGCAGTTCTTC.

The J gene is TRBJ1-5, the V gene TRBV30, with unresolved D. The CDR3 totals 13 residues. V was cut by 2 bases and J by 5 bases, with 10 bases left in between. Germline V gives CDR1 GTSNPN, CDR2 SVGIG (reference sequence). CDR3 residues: CAWSLTTDQPQHF. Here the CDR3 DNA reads TGTGCCTGGAGTTTGACAACAGATCAGCCCCAGCATTTT.

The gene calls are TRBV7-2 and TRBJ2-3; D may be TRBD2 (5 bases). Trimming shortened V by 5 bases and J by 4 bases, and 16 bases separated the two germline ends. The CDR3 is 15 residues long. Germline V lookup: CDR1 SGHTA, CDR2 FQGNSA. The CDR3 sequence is CASSPPGGLSDTQYF. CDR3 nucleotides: TGTGCCAGCAGCCCCCCGGGCGGGCTGTCAGATACGCAGTATTTT. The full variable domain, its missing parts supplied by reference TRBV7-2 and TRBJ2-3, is GAGVSQSPSNKVTEKGKDVELRCDPISGHTALYWYRQSLGQGLEFLIYFQGNSAPDKSGLPSDRFSAERTGGSVSTLTIQRTQQEDSAVYLCASSPPGGLSDTQYFGPGTRLTVL.

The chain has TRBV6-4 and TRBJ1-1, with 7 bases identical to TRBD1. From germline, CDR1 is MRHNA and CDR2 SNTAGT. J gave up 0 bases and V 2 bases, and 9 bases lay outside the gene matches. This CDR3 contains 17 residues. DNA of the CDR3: TGTGCCAGCAGTGACCCACCGGGACAGACTATGAACACTGAAGCTTTCTTT. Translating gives CASSDPPGQTMNTEAFF.

The CDR3: CASSPSSGSEGKLTGELFF. Here the CDR3 DNA reads TGTGCCAGCAGCCCCTCGAGTGGTTCCGAAGGGAAACTCACCGGGGAGCTGTTTTTT. The rearrangement links TRBV5-6 to TRBJ2-2; D ambiguous. Germline-derived CDR1 and CDR2 are SGHDT and YYEEEE. The ends were cut back, 4 bases at V and 4 bases at J, with 26 bases in the middle. This CDR3 has 19 residues.

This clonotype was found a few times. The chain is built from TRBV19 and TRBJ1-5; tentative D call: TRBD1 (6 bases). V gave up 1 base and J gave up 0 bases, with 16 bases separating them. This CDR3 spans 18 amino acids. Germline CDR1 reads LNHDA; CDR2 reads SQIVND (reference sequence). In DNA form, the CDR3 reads TGTGCCAGTAGTATAGGGGCCTGGGGGCCTTATAGCAATCAGCCCCAGCATTTT. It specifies CASSIGAWGPYSNQPQHF.

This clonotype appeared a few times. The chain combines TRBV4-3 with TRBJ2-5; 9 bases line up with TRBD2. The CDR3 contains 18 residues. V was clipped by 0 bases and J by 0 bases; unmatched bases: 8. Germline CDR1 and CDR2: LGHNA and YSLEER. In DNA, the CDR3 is TGCGCCAGCAGCCAAGAATACCTAGCGGGGAAGTACCAAGAGACCCAGTACTTC. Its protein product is CASSQEYLAGKYQETQYF.

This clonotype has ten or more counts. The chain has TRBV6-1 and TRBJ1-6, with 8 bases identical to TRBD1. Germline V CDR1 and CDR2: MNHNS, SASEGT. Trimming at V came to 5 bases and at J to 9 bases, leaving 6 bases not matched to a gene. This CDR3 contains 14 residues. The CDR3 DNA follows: TGTGCCAGCAGTATGACAGGGGTAGGTTCACCCCTCCACTTT. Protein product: CASSMTGVGSPLHF.

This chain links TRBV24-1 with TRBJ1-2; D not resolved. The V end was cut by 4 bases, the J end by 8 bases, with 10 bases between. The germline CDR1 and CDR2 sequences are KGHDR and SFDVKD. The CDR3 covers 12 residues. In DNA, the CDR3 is TGTGCCACCAGTGAAGACGGGCACGGCTACACCTTC. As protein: CATSEDGHGYTF.

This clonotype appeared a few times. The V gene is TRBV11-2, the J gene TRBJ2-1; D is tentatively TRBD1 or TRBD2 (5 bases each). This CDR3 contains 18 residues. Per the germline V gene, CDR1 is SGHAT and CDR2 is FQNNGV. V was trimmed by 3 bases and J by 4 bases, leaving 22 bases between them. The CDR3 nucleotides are TGTGCCAGCAGCTTGCTCCGGGACCCTAGCAGATCTTACAATGAGCAGTTCTTC. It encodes CASSLLRDPSRSYNEQFF.

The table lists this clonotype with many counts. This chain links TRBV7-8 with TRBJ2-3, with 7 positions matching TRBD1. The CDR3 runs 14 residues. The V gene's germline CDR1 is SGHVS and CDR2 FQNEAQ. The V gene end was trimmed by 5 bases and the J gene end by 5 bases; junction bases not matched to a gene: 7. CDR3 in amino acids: CASSPDRDEDTQYF. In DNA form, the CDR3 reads TGTGCCAGCAGCCCCGACAGGGACGAAGATACGCAGTATTTT.

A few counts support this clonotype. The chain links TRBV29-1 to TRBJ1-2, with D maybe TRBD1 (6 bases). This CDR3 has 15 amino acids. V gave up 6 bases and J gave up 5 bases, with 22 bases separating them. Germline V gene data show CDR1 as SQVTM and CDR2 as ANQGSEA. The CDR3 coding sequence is TGCAGCGTGGCCTCCAAGCCGGGGGCAGGATATGGCTACACCTTC. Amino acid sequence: CSVASKPGAGYGYTF.

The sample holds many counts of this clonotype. In nucleotides, the CDR3 is TGTGCCAGCAGCTCCCAGGGTCTGAAGAATTCACCCCTCCACTTT. It codes for CASSSQGLKNSPLHF. V usage is TRBV7-2 and J usage is TRBJ1-6; D is perhaps TRBD1 (5 bases). The CDR3 loop spans 15 amino acids. Germline CDR1 reads SGHTA; CDR2 reads FQGNSA. The V end lost 4 bases, the J end lost 7 bases, and 14 bases lay between the germline ends.

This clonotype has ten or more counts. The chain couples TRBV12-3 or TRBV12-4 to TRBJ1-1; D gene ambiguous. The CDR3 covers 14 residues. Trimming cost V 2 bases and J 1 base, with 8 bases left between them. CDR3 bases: TGTGCCAGCAGTTTAAGTACGGCGAACACTGAAGCTTTCTTT. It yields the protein CASSLSTANTEAFF.

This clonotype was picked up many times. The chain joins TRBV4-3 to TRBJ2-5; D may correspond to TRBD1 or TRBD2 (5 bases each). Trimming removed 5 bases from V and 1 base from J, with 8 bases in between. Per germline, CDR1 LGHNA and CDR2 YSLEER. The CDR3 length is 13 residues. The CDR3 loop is CASSRDLQETQYF. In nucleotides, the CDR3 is TGCGCCAGCAGCAGGGACCTCCAAGAGACCCAGTACTTC.

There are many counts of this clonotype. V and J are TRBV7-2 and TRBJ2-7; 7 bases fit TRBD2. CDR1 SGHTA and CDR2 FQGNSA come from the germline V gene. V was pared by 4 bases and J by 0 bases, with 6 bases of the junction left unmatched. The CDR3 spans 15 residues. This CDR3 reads CASSSTRTSSYEQYF. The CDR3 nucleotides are TGTGCCAGCAGCTCTACTCGGACTAGCTCCTACGAGCAGTACTTC.

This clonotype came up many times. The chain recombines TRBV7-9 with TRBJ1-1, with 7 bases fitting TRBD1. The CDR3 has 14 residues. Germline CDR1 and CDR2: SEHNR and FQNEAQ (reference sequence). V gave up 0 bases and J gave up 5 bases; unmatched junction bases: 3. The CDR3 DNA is TGTGCCAGCAGCTTAGCTGTACAGGGGACTGAAGCTTTCTTT. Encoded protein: CASSLAVQGTEAFF.